The 26 T cell receptor beta chains reported below all come from one sample, sequenced in a study of cytomegalovirus exposure and HLA in healthy donors. Amplification used 60 Vbeta primers and 13 Jbeta primers. Generated by immunoSEQ multiplex PCR, the TCRdb table keeps only in-frame clones and is missing some. The sample holds about 120,000 clones. The source material was PBMCs. Receptor source: a man aged 18 to 29 in good health and CMV-seronegative.

The CDR3 coding sequence is TGCGCCAGCAGCTTGGACCTTCAGGGGACCGGGGAGCTGTTTTTT. Amino acid sequence: CASSLDLQGTGELFF. V is TRBV5-1 and J is TRBJ2-2, with D perhaps matching TRBD1 (6 bases). V lost 0 bases to trimming and J lost 5 bases, with 11 bases between them. This CDR3 comprises 15 residues. Looked up from germline, CDR1 is SGHRS and CDR2 is YFSETQ.

V is TRBV9 and J is TRBJ2-5, with D maybe TRBD2 (6 bases). The end of the DNA aligns better with TRBJ2-7, so the J call may be wrong. Germline V gene data show CDR1 as SGDLS and CDR2 as YYNGEE. This CDR3 contains 14 residues. In DNA, the CDR3 is TGTGCCAGCAGCGTAGGAGGAGGGTTCGACGAGCAGTACTTC. It specifies CASSVGGGFDEQYF.

The chain employs TRBV9 and TRBJ2-1; 8 bases align to TRBD2. Per germline, CDR1 SGDLS and CDR2 YYNGEE. CDR3 size: 17 residues. J was trimmed by 4 bases and V by 4 bases; bases with no gene match: 13. CDR3 DNA sequence: TGTGCCAGCAGCCCTCCCGGGGTAGCGGGGCGTTACAATGAGCAGTTCTTC. It yields the protein CASSPPGVAGRYNEQFF.

The V call is TRBV30, the J call TRBJ2-6; D is unclear. The CDR3 is 15 residues long. The germline V gene encodes CDR1 GTSNPN and CDR2 SVGIG (reference sequence). V was cut by 0 bases and J by 0 bases, with 6 bases left in between. The CDR3: CAWSVSFSGANVLTF. CDR3 DNA sequence: TGTGCCTGGAGTGTATCCTTCTCTGGGGCCAACGTCCTGACTTTC.

The chain couples TRBV6-1 to TRBJ1-3; 8 positions match TRBD1. The germline V gene has CDR1 MNHNS and CDR2 SASEGT. The CDR3 sequence is 15 residues long. J gave up 4 bases and V 4 bases, and 6 bases lay outside the gene matches. CDR3 in DNA: TGTGCCAGCAGTGGCCCCAGGGGGCTCGGAAACACCATATATTTT. As protein: CASSGPRGLGNTIYF.

The CDR3 sequence is CASSRDRDRGPYGYTF. CDR3 nucleotide sequence: TGTGCCAGCTCACGAGACCGGGACAGGGGTCCTTATGGCTACACCTTC. The rearrangement links TRBV18 to TRBJ1-2, with 10 positions matching TRBD1. Per germline, CDR1 KGHSH and CDR2 LQKENI. The CDR3 is made up of 16 amino acids. V dropped 4 bases and J dropped 5; count of bases not matched to a gene: 10.

The chain joins TRBV5-4 to TRBJ1-1; no reliable D call. The CDR3 spans 12 residues. The V gene lost 0 bases and the J gene lost 6 bases, with 6 bases spanning the gap. CDR1 and CDR2 (germline): SGHNT, YYREEE (reference sequence). CDR3 nucleotide sequence: TGTGCCAGCAGCTTGGGTCCCGCTGAAGCTTTCTTT. It translates to CASSLGPAEAFF.

V and J are TRBV28 and TRBJ2-1; 12 bases map to TRBD2. CDR1 MDHEN and CDR2 SYDVKM come from the germline V gene. V shed 5 bases and J 7 bases; nucleotides not matched to a gene: 6. The CDR3 extends over 15 amino acids. CDR3 coding DNA: TGTGCCAGCAGTCTACTAGCGGGAGGACAAAATGAGCAGTTCTTC. Its translation: CASSLLAGGQNEQFF.

V gene TRBV4-1 combines with J gene TRBJ1-1, with no clear D. This CDR3 is 11 amino acids long. Germline V CDR1 and CDR2: MGHRA, YSYEKL. Trimming removed 1 base from V and 11 bases from J, with 8 bases in between. The CDR3 DNA reads as TGCGCCAGCAGCCAAGGGAGAGGGGCTTTCTTT. It specifies CASSQGRGAFF.

The rearrangement uses TRBV7-9 and TRBJ2-5; 8 nucleotides align to TRBD2. The closer fit of TRBJ2-7 to the DNA end suggests the J call may be wrong. The CDR3 has 12 amino acids. The germline CDR1 and CDR2 sequences are SEHNR and FQNEAQ (reference sequence). The CDR3 coding sequence is TGTGCCGGGCGGGGGGACTCCTACGAGCAGTACTTC. Its translation is CAGRGDSYEQYF.

The rearrangement joins TRBV5-6 to TRBJ2-1; no clear D. Germline V lookup: CDR1 SGHDT, CDR2 YYEEEE. The CDR3 sequence is 18 residues long. V lost 5 bases and J 2 bases, leaving 23 bases between the germline ends. CDR3 sequence (DNA): TGTGCCAGCAGTTCTCCGTTTTCATTGCGGCAAACCTACAATGAGCAGTTCTTC. Amino acids: CASSSPFSLRQTYNEQFF.

This chain joins TRBV10-3 and TRBJ1-6, with a tentative D call TRBD1 (5 bases). Looked up from germline, CDR1 is ENHRY and CDR2 is SYGVKD. Deletions cut 2 bases from V and 0 bases from J, with 8 bases between. The CDR3 extends over 16 amino acids. CDR3: CAISEGGSSYNSPLHF. The CDR3 region has the DNA TGTGCCATCAGTGAGGGGGGGAGCTCCTATAATTCACCCCTCCACTTT.

This chain connects TRBV2 to TRBJ2-1; D remains ambiguous. There are 14 residues in the CDR3. Trimming left V 1 base short and J 4 bases short, with 8 bases between. CDR1 is SNHLY and CDR2 is FYNNEI in the germline V gene. This CDR3 is CASSEEAQYNEQFF. DNA of the CDR3: TGTGCCAGCAGTGAAGAAGCCCAATACAATGAGCAGTTCTTC.

The chain recombines TRBV20-1 with TRBJ1-1; D possibly corresponds to TRBD1 (6 bases). V was pared by 7 bases and J by 8 bases, with 14 bases between. The CDR3 runs to 11 residues. Germline values: CDR1 DFQATT, CDR2 SNEGSKA (reference sequence). The CDR3 sequence is CSGMLGAEAFF. The CDR3 DNA reads TGCAGTGGTATGTTGGGGGCCGAAGCTTTCTTT.

This chain connects TRBV10-2 to TRBJ2-7; 9 nucleotides line up with TRBD1. Losses at the gene ends were 6 bases for V and 4 bases for J; bases not matched to a gene: 4. The length of the CDR3 is 13 residues. Germline V lookup: CDR1 WSHSY, CDR2 SAAADI. CDR3: CASRGQGPYEQYF. CDR3 sequence (DNA): TGCGCCAGCAGGGGACAGGGCCCATACGAGCAGTACTTC.

The CDR3 nucleotides read TGCGCCAGCAGCCTTCTTAGGGTCGGCGGGACTAGCGGGACTAGGAGCTCCTACAATGAGCAGTTCTTC. This encodes CASSLLRVGGTSGTRSSYNEQFF. V usage is TRBV5-1 and J usage is TRBJ2-1, with 13 bases lining up with TRBD2. J lost 0 bases, V lost 4 bases, and 22 bases had no gene match. The CDR3 consists of 23 residues. Germline V gene sequence: CDR1 SGHRS, CDR2 YFSETQ.

The chain combines TRBV30 with TRBJ2-5; D possibly corresponds to TRBD2 (5 bases). Trimming cost V 0 bases and J 4 bases, with 9 bases left between them. CDR3 length equals 13 residues. Looked up from germline, CDR1 is GTSNPN and CDR2 is SVGIG (reference sequence). The CDR3 is CAWSVGLAETQYF. DNA of the CDR3: TGTGCCTGGAGTGTAGGCCTAGCAGAGACCCAGTACTTC.

This sequence joins TRBV19 and TRBJ1-1, with a tentative D call TRBD1 (5 bases). V was shortened by 3 bases and J by 4 bases, with 15 bases between the two germline ends. Germline CDR1 and CDR2: LNHDA and SQIVND (reference sequence). The CDR3 is 15 amino acids. The CDR3 nucleotides read TGTGCCAGTAGTATCTTCTGGGGGGATAGCACTGAAGCTTTCTTT. It encodes CASSIFWGDSTEAFF.

The V gene is TRBV6-4, the J gene TRBJ2-1; 12 nucleotides agree with TRBD2. The CDR3 has 15 amino acids. V shed 6 bases, J shed 7 bases, and the junction held 7 bases outside the gene matches. In germline, CDR1 is MRHNA, CDR2 SNTAGT. CDR3: CASSRLAGEPNEQFF. The CDR3 nucleotides read TGTGCCAGCAGCCGACTAGCGGGAGAACCAAATGAGCAGTTCTTC.

The rearrangement uses TRBV29-1 and TRBJ1-1; D perhaps matches TRBD1 (6 bases). Deletions cut 1 base from V and 0 bases from J, with 18 bases between. Germline V gives CDR1 SQVTM, CDR2 ANQGSEA. This CDR3 region has 17 residues. CDR3 nucleotide sequence: TGCAGCGTTGAAGTGTTATGGGGGGGCTTTATGAACACTGAAGCTTTCTTT. Encoded protein: CSVEVLWGGFMNTEAFF. The variable domain in full, completed from reference TRBV29-1 and TRBJ1-1, reads SAVISQKPSRDICQRGTSLTIQCQVDSQVTMMFWYRQQPGQSLTLIATANQGSEATYESGFVIDKFPISRPNLTFSTLTVSNMSPEDSSIYLCSVEVLWGGFMNTEAFFGQGTRLTVV.

This sequence joins TRBV14 and TRBJ2-4; possible D gene TRBD1, 5 bases. V lost 1 base and J lost 7, with 11 bases in between. The CDR3 is 14 residues long. In germline, CDR1 is SGHDN, CDR2 FVKESK. CDR3 nucleotide sequence: TGTGCCAGCAGCCAAGCCCAGGGCTCGAACATTCAGTACTTC. Residues: CASSQAQGSNIQYF.

The rearrangement links TRBV6-5 to TRBJ1-2; a weak D match, TRBD1 (6 bases). CDR3 length equals 13 residues. Germline CDR1 reads MNHEY; CDR2 reads SVGAGI. Trimming removed 7 bases from V and 2 bases from J, with 11 bases in between. The CDR3 bases are TGTGCCAGCAATGACAGGAGGAACTATGGCTACACCTTC. It yields the protein CASNDRRNYGYTF.

This chain joins TRBV25-1 and TRBJ1-6; weak D call: TRBD1 (5 bases). Germline V gene data show CDR1 as MGHDK and CDR2 as SYGVNS. This CDR3 has 13 residues. Trimming left V 3 bases short and J 7 bases short, with 7 bases between. The CDR3 here is CASSEEGNSPLHF. CDR3 bases: TGTGCCAGCAGTGAGGAGGGGAATTCACCCCTCCACTTT.

This chain uses TRBV6-5 with TRBJ2-7, with 8 bases identical to TRBD2. The junction had 5 bases not matched to a gene; V was cut back by 8 bases and J by 2 bases. There are 13 residues in the CDR3. Germline values: CDR1 MNHEY, CDR2 SVGAGI. The CDR3 spells CASLSGATYEQYF. For the CDR3, the DNA is TGTGCCAGCCTTAGCGGGGCCACCTACGAGCAGTACTTC.

The chain has TRBV18 and TRBJ2-7; unclear D gene. The CDR3 covers 11 residues. CDR1 and CDR2 from the germline V gene are KGHSH and LQKENI. The germline V and J ends were trimmed by 2 bases and 5 bases, with 4 bases remaining between them. The CDR3 protein is CASSPGHEQYF. The CDR3 nucleotides read TGTGCCAGCTCACCAGGGCACGAGCAGTACTTC.

The chain employs TRBV29-1 and TRBJ2-1; D is unclear. The CDR3 has 14 residues. Trimming stripped 4 bases from V and 0 bases from J, with 10 bases between. Looked up from germline, CDR1 is SQVTM and CDR2 is ANQGSEA. This CDR3 is CSVVVRSSYNEQFF. In DNA form, the CDR3 reads TGCAGCGTTGTGGTCAGAAGCTCCTACAATGAGCAGTTCTTC.